This TCR beta chain derives from a study of blood T cell repertoires in COVID-19. Overall study context: From T cells, B-cell-depleted T cells, or PBMCs came the material, which was cDNA or gDNA.

Germline V gene sequence: CDR1 LGHDT, CDR2 YNNKEL (reference sequence). This CDR3 spans 14 amino acids. V was cut by 0 bases and J by 4 bases, with 9 bases left in between. Per the original data handling: Reference gene primers were amplified, and this amplification served to estimate nucleated cell counts. Clones were read by immunoSEQ multiplex PCR, and TCRdb kept only the in-frame ones, dropping some. V and J calls plus clone size are reproduced from that table; the DNA served to infer D and trimming. The sample has under 200,000 clones; around four fifths are singletons. Participants, 18 to 89 years old, spanned approximately 26 US areas.

The chain combines TRBV3-1 (or the pseudogene TRBV3-2) with TRBJ1-1; D not certain. The sample consisted of PBMCs or T cells enriched from blood (not recorded which). The receptor comes from an older woman who had recovered from COVID-19. The CDR3 sequence is CASSQEGRVTEAFF. DNA of the CDR3: TGTGCCAGCAGCCAAGAGGGGAGGGTCACTGAAGCTTTCTTT.